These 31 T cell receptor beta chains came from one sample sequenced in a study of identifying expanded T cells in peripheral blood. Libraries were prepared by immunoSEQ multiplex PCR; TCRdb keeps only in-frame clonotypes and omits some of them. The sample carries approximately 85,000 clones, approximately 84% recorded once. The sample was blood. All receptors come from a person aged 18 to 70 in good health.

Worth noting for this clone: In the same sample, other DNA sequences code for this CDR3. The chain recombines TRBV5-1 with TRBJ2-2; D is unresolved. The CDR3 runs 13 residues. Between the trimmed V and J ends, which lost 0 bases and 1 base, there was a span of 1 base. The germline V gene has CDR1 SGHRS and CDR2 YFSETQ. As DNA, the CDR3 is TGCGCCAGCAGCTTGGGGAACACCGGGGAGCTGTTTTTT. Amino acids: CASSLGNTGELFF.

CDR3 in DNA: TGTGCCAGCTCACCACGACAGGGGGAAGGGCCCCAGCATTTT. Translation gives CASSPRQGEGPQHF. The rearrangement uses TRBV18 and TRBJ1-5; 9 bases fit TRBD1. In germline, CDR1 is KGHSH, CDR2 LQKENI. The CDR3 sequence is 14 residues long. Losses at the gene ends were 1 base for V and 9 bases for J; bases not matched to a gene: 4. The entire variable domain, with the rest obtained from reference TRBV18 and TRBJ1-5, is as follows: NAGVMQNPRHLVRRRGQEARLRCSPMKGHSHVYWYRQLPEEGLKFMVYLQKENIIDESGMPKERFSAEFPKEGPSILRIQQVVRGDSAAYFCASSPRQGEGPQHFGDGTRLSIL.

As DNA, the CDR3 is TGCAGTGCTAGATACTCCTACGAGCAGTACTTC. It yields the protein CSARYSYEQYF. The V gene is TRBV20-1, the J gene TRBJ2-7; D not certain. This CDR3 contains 11 residues. Trimming left V 2 bases short and J 0 bases short, with 2 bases between. Germline assignment: CDR1 DFQATT and CDR2 SNEGSKA (reference sequence).

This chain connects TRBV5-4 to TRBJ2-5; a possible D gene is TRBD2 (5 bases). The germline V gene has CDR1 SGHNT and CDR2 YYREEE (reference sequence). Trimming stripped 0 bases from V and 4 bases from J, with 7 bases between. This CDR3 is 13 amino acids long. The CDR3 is CASSLAGSETQYF. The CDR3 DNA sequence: TGTGCCAGCAGCTTGGCGGGATCAGAGACCCAGTACTTC.

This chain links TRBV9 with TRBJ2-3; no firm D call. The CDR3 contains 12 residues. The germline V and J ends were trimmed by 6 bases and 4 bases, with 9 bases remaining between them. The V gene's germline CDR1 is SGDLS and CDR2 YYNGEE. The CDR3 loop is CASNNPADTQYF. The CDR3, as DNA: TGTGCCAGCAATAATCCGGCAGATACGCAGTATTTT.

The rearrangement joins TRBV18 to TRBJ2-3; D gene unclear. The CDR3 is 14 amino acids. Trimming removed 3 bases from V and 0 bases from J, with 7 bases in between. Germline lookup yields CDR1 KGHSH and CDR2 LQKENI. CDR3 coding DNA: TGTGCCAGCTCACCCTACGAGAGCACAGATACGCAGTATTTT. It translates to CASSPYESTDTQYF.

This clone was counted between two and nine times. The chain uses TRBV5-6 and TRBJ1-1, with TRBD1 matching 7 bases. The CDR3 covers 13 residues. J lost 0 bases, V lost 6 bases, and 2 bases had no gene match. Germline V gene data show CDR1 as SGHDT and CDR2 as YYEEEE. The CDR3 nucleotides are TGTGCCAGCACCGGACAGGTGAACACTGAAGCTTTCTTT. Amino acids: CASTGQVNTEAFF.

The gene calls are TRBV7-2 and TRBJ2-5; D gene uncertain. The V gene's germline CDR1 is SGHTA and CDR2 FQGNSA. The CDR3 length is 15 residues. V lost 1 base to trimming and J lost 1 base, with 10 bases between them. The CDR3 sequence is CASSLVWQVQETQYF. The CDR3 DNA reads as TGTGCCAGCAGCTTAGTTTGGCAGGTCCAAGAGACCCAGTACTTC.

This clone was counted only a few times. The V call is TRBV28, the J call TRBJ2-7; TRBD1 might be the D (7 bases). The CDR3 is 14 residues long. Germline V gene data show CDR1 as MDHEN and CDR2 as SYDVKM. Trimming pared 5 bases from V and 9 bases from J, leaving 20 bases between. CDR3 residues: CASSPTTGTDAQYF. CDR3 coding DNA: TGTGCCAGCAGTCCCACGACAGGGACTGACGCGCAGTACTTC.

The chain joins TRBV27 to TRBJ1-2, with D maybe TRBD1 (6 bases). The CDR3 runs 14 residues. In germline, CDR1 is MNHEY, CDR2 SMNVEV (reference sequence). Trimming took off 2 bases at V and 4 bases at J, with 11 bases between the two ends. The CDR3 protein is CASSLGGPSYGYTF. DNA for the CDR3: TGTGCCAGCAGTTTAGGGGGGCCTAGCTATGGCTACACCTTC.

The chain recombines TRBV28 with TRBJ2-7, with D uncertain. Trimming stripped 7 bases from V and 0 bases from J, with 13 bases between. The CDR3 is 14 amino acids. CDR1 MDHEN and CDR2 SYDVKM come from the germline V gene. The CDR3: CASTPTGASYEQYF. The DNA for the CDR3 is TGTGCCAGCACCCCTACCGGCGCCTCCTACGAGCAGTACTTC.

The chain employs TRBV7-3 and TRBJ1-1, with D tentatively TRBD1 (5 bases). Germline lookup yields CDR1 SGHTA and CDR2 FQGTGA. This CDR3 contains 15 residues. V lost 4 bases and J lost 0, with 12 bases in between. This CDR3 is CASSSVGGLNTEAFF. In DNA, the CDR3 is TGTGCCAGCAGCTCCGTGGGGGGACTGAACACTGAAGCTTTCTTT.

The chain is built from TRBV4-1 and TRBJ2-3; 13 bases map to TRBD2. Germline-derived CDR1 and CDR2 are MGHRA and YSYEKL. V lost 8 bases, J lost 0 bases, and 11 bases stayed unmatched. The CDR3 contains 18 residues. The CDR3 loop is CASQKPGLAGSSTDTQYF. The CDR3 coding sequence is TGCGCCAGCCAGAAACCGGGACTAGCGGGATCTAGCACAGATACGCAGTATTTT.

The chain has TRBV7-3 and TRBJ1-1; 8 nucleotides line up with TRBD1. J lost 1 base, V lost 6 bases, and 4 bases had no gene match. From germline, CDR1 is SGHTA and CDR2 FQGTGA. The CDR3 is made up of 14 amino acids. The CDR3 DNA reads TGTGCCAGCAGTCAAGACAGGGGGAACACTGAAGCTTTCTTT. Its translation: CASSQDRGNTEAFF.

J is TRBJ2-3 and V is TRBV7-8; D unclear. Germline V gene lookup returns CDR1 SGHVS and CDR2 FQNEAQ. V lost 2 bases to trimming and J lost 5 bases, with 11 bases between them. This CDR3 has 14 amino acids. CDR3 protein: CASSLLVSGDTQYF. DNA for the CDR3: TGTGCCAGCAGCTTACTGGTATCTGGAGATACGCAGTATTTT.

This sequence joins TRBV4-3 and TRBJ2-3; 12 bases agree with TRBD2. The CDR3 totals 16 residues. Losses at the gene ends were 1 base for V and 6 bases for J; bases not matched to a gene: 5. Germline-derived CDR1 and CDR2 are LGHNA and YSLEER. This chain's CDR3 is CASSQGLAGVGDTQYF. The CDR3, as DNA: TGCGCCAGCAGCCAAGGACTAGCGGGAGTTGGGGATACGCAGTATTTT.

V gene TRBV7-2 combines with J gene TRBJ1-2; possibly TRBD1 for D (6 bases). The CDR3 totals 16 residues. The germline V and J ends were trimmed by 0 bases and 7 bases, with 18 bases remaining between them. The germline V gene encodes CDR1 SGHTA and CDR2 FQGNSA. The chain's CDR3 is CASSLAVGHQEGGYTF. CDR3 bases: TGTGCCAGCAGCTTAGCCGTGGGACACCAAGAGGGTGGCTACACCTTC.

Here the CDR3 DNA reads TGCAGCGTTGAACCTCATCCGGACAGCTACGAGCAGTACTTC. It codes for CSVEPHPDSYEQYF. The V gene is TRBV29-1, the J gene TRBJ2-7, with D possibly being TRBD1 (6 bases). The ends were cut back, 2 bases at V and 3 bases at J, with 14 bases in the middle. This CDR3 comprises 14 residues. CDR1 is SQVTM, CDR2 ANQGSEA, per germline.

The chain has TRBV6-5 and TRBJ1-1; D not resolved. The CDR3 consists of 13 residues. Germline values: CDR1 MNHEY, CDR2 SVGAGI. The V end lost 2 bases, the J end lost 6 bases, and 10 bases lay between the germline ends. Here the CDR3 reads CASSYGPDAEAFF. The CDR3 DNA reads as TGTGCCAGCAGTTACGGCCCGGACGCTGAAGCTTTCTTT.

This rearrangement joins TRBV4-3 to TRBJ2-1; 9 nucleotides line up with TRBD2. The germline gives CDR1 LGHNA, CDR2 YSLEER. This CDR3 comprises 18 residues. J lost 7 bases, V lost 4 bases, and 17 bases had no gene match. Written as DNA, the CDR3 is TGCGCCAGCAGCCGTGGGTATAGAGCGGGAGGAGTTGGGAATGAGCAGTTCTTC. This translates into CASSRGYRAGGVGNEQFF.

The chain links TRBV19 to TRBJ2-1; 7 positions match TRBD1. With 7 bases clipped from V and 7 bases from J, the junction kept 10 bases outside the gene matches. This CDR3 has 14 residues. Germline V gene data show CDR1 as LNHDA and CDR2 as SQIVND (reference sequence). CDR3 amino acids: CASTGQETINEQFF. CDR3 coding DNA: TGTGCCAGTACAGGACAGGAAACAATAAATGAGCAGTTCTTC.

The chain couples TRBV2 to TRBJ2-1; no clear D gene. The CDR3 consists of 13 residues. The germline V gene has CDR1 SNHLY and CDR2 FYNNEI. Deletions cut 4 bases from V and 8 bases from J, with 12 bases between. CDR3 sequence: CASSADLRDEQFF. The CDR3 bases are TGTGCCAGCAGTGCTGATCTTCGGGATGAGCAGTTCTTC.

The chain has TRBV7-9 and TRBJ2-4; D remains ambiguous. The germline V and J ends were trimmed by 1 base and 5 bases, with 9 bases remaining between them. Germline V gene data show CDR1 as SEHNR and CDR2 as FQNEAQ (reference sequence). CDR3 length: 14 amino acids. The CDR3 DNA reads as TGTGCCAGCAGCTTAGTTGAATGGGAAAACATTCAGTACTTC. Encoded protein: CASSLVEWENIQYF.

The CDR3 spells CASSLAGSGNTIYF. The CDR3, as DNA: TGCGCCAGCAGCTTGGCCGGGTCTGGAAACACCATATATTTT. This chain connects TRBV5-1 to TRBJ1-3; unclear D gene. Trimming shortened V by 0 bases and J by 1 base, and 5 bases separated the two germline ends. This CDR3 contains 14 residues. Germline V gives CDR1 SGHRS, CDR2 YFSETQ.

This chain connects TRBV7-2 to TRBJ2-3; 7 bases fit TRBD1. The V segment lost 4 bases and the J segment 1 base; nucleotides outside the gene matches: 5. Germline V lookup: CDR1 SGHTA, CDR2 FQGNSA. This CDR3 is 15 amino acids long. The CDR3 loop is CASSSNRGGTDTQYF. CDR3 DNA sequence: TGTGCCAGCAGCTCTAACAGGGGAGGCACAGATACGCAGTATTTT.

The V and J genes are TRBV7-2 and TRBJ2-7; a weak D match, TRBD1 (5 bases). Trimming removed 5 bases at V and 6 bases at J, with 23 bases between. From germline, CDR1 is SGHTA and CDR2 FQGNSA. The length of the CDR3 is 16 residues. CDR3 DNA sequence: TGTGCCAGCAGCCTAGTTTCCGAAGCAGGGAAACCCGAGCAGTACTTC. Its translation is CASSLVSEAGKPEQYF. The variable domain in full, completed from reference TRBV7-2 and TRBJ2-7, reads GAGVSQSPSNKVTEKGKDVELRCDPISGHTALYWYRQSLGQGLEFLIYFQGNSAPDKSGLPSDRFSAERTGGSVSTLTIQRTQQEDSAVYLCASSLVSEAGKPEQYFGPGTRLTVT.

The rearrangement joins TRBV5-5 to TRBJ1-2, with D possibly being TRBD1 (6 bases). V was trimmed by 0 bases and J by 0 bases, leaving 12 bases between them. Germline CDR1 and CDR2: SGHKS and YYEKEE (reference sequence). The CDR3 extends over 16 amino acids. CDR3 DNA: TGTGCCAGCAGCTTGGATTGGGGGCCTCCTAACTATGGCTACACCTTC. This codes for CASSLDWGPPNYGYTF.

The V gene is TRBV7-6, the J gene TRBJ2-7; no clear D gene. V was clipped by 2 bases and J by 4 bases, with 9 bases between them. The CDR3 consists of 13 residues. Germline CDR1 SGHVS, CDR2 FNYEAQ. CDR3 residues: CASSLPERYEQYF. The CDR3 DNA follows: TGTGCCAGCAGCTTACCGGAAAGGTACGAGCAGTACTTC.

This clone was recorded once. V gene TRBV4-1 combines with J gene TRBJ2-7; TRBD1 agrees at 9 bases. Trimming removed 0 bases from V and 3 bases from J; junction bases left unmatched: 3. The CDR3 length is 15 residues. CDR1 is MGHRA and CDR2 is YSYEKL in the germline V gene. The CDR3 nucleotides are TGCGCCAGCAGCCAAGAAGGGACAGGGCACTACGAGCAGTACTTC. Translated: CASSQEGTGHYEQYF.

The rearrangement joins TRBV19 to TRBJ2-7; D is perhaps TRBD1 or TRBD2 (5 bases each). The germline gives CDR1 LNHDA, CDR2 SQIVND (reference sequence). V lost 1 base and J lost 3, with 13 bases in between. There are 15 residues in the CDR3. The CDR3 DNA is TGTGCCAGTAGTATAGGAGCCCAGGGAGTCTACGAGCAGTACTTC. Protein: CASSIGAQGVYEQYF.

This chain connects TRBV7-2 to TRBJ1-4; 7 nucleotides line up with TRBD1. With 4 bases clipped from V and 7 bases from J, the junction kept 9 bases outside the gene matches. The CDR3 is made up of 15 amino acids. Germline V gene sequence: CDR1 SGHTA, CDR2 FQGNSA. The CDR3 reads CASSSQGGEGEKLFF. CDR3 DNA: TGTGCCAGCAGCTCCCAGGGGGGGGAGGGTGAAAAACTGTTTTTT.